A selection of T cell receptor beta chains follows, all from one sample in a study of prognosis after radiotherapy for stage I lung cancer. TCRdb re-called the multiplex PCR reads through MiXCR, storing one row per CDR3 protein. The sample shows tens of thousands of distinct CDR3 sequences, 46% of them seen only once. Material: PBMCs, obtained before or after stereotactic body radiation therapy (not recorded which). The receptors derive from a donor of 50 years or more with non-small cell lung cancer. Each CDR3 is given with its conserved first and last residue. A D gene is named only where the DNA matches it firmly. The listing skips clone size in some rows; elsewhere it reads once, few, many or a size class.

cdr3_length	j_call	clone_size	v_call	d_call	cdr3_nt	cdr3_aa
13	TRBJ2-2	-	TRBV7-9	-	TGTGCCAGCAGCTTAGGGCGGACCGGGGAGCTGTTTTTT	CASSLGRTGELFF
16	TRBJ2-1	many	TRBV7-7	TRBD2	TGTGCTAGCAGCTTAGCCGGGTCTAGCGGGAACAATGAGCAGTTCTTC	CASSLAGSSGNNEQFF
18	TRBJ2-6	many	TRBV27	TRBD1	TGTGCCAGCAGCCGACTCGAGGGGGCGCTGAATGGGGCCAACGTCCTGACTTTC	CASSRLEGALNGANVLTF
16	TRBJ2-3	many	TRBV5-5	TRBD2	TGTGCCAGCAGCTTGGATCCTAGCGGGGGGGGAGATACGCAGTATTTT	CASSLDPSGGGDTQYF
13	TRBJ2-3	-	TRBV15	-	TGTGTCACCGGGGTCCGGAACACAGATAAGCAGTATTTT	CVTGVRNTDKQYF
16	TRBJ2-2	many	TRBV9	TRBD2	TGTGCCAGCAGCGCCCGGACTAGCGGGATACCCGGGGAGCTGTTTTTT	CASSARTSGIPGELFF
15	TRBJ2-7	-	TRBV12-3/TRBV12-4	TRBD2	TGTGCCAGCAGTTCTGGTAGCGGGAGTTCGTACGAGCAGTACTTC	CASSSGSGSSYEQYF
15	TRBJ2-5	many	TRBV19	-	TGTGCCAGTAGTATAGAGGGATCCCCCCAAGAGACCCAGTACTTC	CASSIEGSPQETQYF
16	TRBJ2-2	medium-sized	TRBV5-1	TRBD1	TGCGCCAGCAGCTTGGAAGGGGGCGCAGGCACCGGGGAGCTGTTTTTT	CASSLEGGAGTGELFF
14	TRBJ2-7	many	TRBV28	-	TGTGCCAGCAGATCCATGGAGGGGCCCTACGAGCAGTACTTC	CASRSMEGPYEQYF
16	TRBJ2-7	-	TRBV20-1	TRBD2	TGCAGTGCTAGAGATCTTGGTAGCGGGGACTCCTACGAGCAGTACTTC	CSARDLGSGDSYEQYF
13	TRBJ1-3	medium-sized	TRBV28	-	TGTGCCAGCTTCGGAGGGTCGGGAAACACCATATATTTT	CASFGGSGNTIYF
18	TRBJ1-1	-	TRBV18	TRBD1	TGTGCCAGCTCCATCCGCTCGTTGGGACAGGGAAGGGGAACTGAAGCTTTCTTT	CASSIRSLGQGRGTEAFF
16	TRBJ2-2	medium-sized	TRBV27	TRBD1	TGTGCCAGCAGTCCACCGACAGGGGGAAGGGCCGGGGAGCTGTTTTTT	CASSPPTGGRAGELFF
13	TRBJ2-7	-	TRBV11-2	-	TGTGCCAGCAGCGGGGGGACAGCCTACGAGCAGTACTTC	CASSGGTAYEQYF
14	TRBJ2-1	many	TRBV28	-	TGTGCCAGCAGTTTAATTCAGAACTACAATGAGCAGTTCTTC	CASSLIQNYNEQFF
13	TRBJ1-1	many	TRBV12-5	-	TGTGCTAGTGGTTTGGGCGGGCCAACTGAAGCTTTCTTT	CASGLGGPTEAFF
14	TRBJ2-2	-	TRBV6-1	TRBD2	TGTGCCAGCATGGAGCGGGGTGACACCGGGGAGCTGTTTTTT	CASMERGDTGELFF
15	TRBJ2-2	-	TRBV5-1	TRBD1	TGCGCCAGCAGCCTAGACAGGGGTTCGTTTAGTAAGCTGTTTTTT	CASSLDRGSFSKLFF
12	TRBJ1-2	-	TRBV5-1	-	TGCGCCAGCAGCTTCTCGGGGGATGGCTACACCTTC	CASSFSGDGYTF
15	TRBJ2-7	-	TRBV6-5	TRBD1	TGTGCCAGCAGTTATGGGGACAGGGGTTCCTACGAGCAGTACTTC	CASSYGDRGSYEQYF
14	TRBJ2-1	many	TRBV5-1	TRBD2	TGCGCCAGCAGCTGGGGGGGGACTAACAATGAGCAGTTCTTC	CASSWGGTNNEQFF
18	TRBJ2-3	medium-sized	TRBV6-5	TRBD1	TGTGCCAGCAGTTACTTGTCTCTACCGGGACAGGGAACAGATACGCAGTATTTT	CASSYLSLPGQGTDTQYF
13	TRBJ2-7	many	TRBV5-4	-	TGTGCCAGTGGAGGCACAGGGTCCTACGAGCAGTACTTC	CASGGTGSYEQYF
16	TRBJ1-6	-	TRBV28	-	TGTGCCAGCAGTCCGTGGGTGAGGGGGGAAAATTCACCCCTCCACTTT	CASSPWVRGENSPLHF
12	TRBJ1-3	-	TRBV7-2	-	TGTGCCAGCAGCCCCGCTGGAAACACCATATATTTT	CASSPAGNTIYF
16	TRBJ2-1	-	TRBV2	TRBD2	TGTGCCAGCAGTGAATCGGGGGGGGCACACTACAATGAGCAGTTCTTT	CASSESGGAHYNEQFF
14	TRBJ2-3	many	TRBV20-1	TRBD1	TGCAGTGCTACGCCTAGGGACAGATCAGATACGCAGTATTTT	CSATPRDRSDTQYF
15	TRBJ1-4	-	TRBV11-2	-	TGTGCCAGCAGCCCCGGGGTCGGGGAGAATGAAAAACTGTTTTTT	CASSPGVGENEKLFF
17	TRBJ2-2	many	TRBV5-1	-	TGCGCCAGCAGCTTGTCATCCGGGGGAGGGAACACCGGGGAGCTGTTTTTT	CASSLSSGGGNTGELFF
15	TRBJ1-1	many	TRBV6-1	-	TGTGCCAGCAGTGAGTTTTCAGGGCCCAACACTGAAGCTTTCTTT	CASSEFSGPNTEAFF
15	TRBJ2-1	-	TRBV6-4	TRBD2	TGTGCCAGCAGCGCGGGTAGCGGGGGGTACAATGAGCAGTTCTTC	CASSAGSGGYNEQFF
15	TRBJ1-1	-	TRBV20-1	TRBD1	TGCAGTGCTATACCCCGGGACAGGGGTGCCACTGAAGCTTTCTTT	CSAIPRDRGATEAFF
18	TRBJ1-5	-	TRBV12-5	-	TGTGCTAGTGGTTTGGTACGTTATAGCGGGAGGGAAGGAGAGACCCAGCATTTT	CASGLVRYSGREGETQHF
15	TRBJ2-2	-	TRBV7-3	-	TGTGCCAGCATCTTCGCCCGGTGGGGGACCGGGGAGCTGCTTTTT	CASIFARWGTGELLF
13	TRBJ2-1	medium-sized	TRBV6-2/TRBV6-3	-	TGTGCCAGCAGGGACCGCTCCTACAATGAGCAGTTCTTC	CASRDRSYNEQFF
14	TRBJ1-1	-	TRBV5-4	TRBD1	TGTGCCAGCAGCCGGGACAGGGTGGGGACTGAAGCTTTCTTT	CASSRDRVGTEAFF
15	TRBJ1-5	-	TRBV19	-	TGTGCCAGTAGTCTGACAGATTATAGCAATCAGCCCCAGCATTTT	CASSLTDYSNQPQHF
13	TRBJ2-7	medium-sized	TRBV6-4	-	TGTGCCAGCAGTGACTCGTCGAGGGCGGTGCAGTACTTC	CASSDSSRAVQYF
13	TRBJ1-2	medium-sized	TRBV6-4	-	TGTGCCAGCAGTGACTCCGGCTACTATGGCTACACCTTC	CASSDSGYYGYTF
15	TRBJ2-7	medium-sized	TRBV11-2	TRBD2	TGTGCCAGCAGCTTATTTGGACTAGCGTCCTACGAGCAGTACTTC	CASSLFGLASYEQYF
11	TRBJ2-7	medium-sized	TRBV28	-	TGTGCCAGCCGTCGGGCAAGAGAGCAGTACTTC	CASRRAREQYF
14	TRBJ2-3	-	TRBV7-2	-	TGTGCCAGCAGCCTAACTCGGGTTCCAGATACGCAGTATTTT	CASSLTRVPDTQYF
16	TRBJ1-1	many	TRBV30	-	TGTGCCTGGAGGGGACGACGGGGGTTCCAGAACACTGAAGCTTTCTTT	CAWRGRRGFQNTEAFF
13	TRBJ2-1	many	TRBV20-1	-	TGCAGTGCACCCGGGACTGCCCGCAATGAGCAGTTCTTC	CSAPGTARNEQFF
17	TRBJ1-4	many	TRBV4-3	TRBD1	TGCGCCAGCAGCCAAGGAAACGGTAGACAGGGCCCCGAAAAACTGTTTTTT	CASSQGNGRQGPEKLFF
13	TRBJ2-7	many	TRBV29-1	TRBD2	TGCAGCGTTCGTGGACTAGACTTTAGTAAGCAGTACTTC	CSVRGLDFSKQYF
14	TRBJ2-5	many	TRBV9	-	TGTGCCAGCTCCGTCCGAACAGGGTCGGAGACCCAGTACTTC	CASSVRTGSETQYF
15	TRBJ1-6	-	TRBV5-1	-	TGCGCCAGCAGCTTGGCCCAAGGGTATGCGTCACCCCTCCACTTT	CASSLAQGYASPLHF